The clone carrying this T cell receptor (beta chain) has just a few counts. Its antigen remains unknown. The CDR3 contains 16 residues. Germline trimming cut 5 bases from V and 4 bases from J; bases unmatched to any gene: 10. These data originate in a study of T-cell reconstitution after alpha-beta-depleted transplantation in children. Study-level findings and limits: Several hundred graft clones that had expanded were reportedly the source of alpha-beta T cells about two months after transplant. Among T cells one year after transplant, newly produced cells accounted for most counts and diversity.

A library of TCRbeta sequences, prepared with unique molecular identifiers, was generated. TCRdb itself ran the PCR reads through MiXCR, one entry per CDR3 protein. The table shows over 100,000 distinct CDR3 sequences, with 6% occurring only once. The material was PBMCs, mostly from graft donor cells, obtained 60 days after TCRalphabeta/CD19-depleted stem cell transplant. The rearrangement uses TRBV12-3 or TRBV12-4 and TRBJ2-7, with 11 nucleotides matching TRBD2. The receptor comes from a female patient aged 2-9 years who had a stem cell transplant for Fanconi anemia, so the T cells may come from the graft donor. Here the CDR3 reads CASSHPGLAVNYEQYF. The CDR3 nucleotides read TGTGCCAGCAGTCACCCGGGACTAGCGGTTAATTACGAGCAGTACTTC.